Sequencing of this T cell receptor (beta chain) was carried out in a study of blood T cell repertoires in COVID-19. Clones were sequenced by immunoSEQ multiplex PCR, and TCRdb holds only the in-frame ones, with some missing. The sample has about 210,000 clones, more than 85% seen once; the top ten hold approximately 25%. This clone appeared a few times. Germline loops: CDR1 PRHDT, CDR2 FYEKMQ (reference sequence). The CDR3 covers 15 residues. V was shortened by 0 bases and J by 0 bases, with 6 bases between the two germline ends. This TCR was sampled from a woman in her thirties or forties in a cohort exposed to, infected with or recovered from COVID-19 (not recorded which). The chain recombines TRBV13 with TRBJ2-1, with D unclear. Sequencing was performed on PBMCs or T cells enriched from blood (not recorded which). The CDR3 sequence is CASSLGGASYNEQFF. DNA of the CDR3: TGTGCCAGCAGCTTAGGAGGAGCCTCCTACAATGAGCAGTTCTTC.